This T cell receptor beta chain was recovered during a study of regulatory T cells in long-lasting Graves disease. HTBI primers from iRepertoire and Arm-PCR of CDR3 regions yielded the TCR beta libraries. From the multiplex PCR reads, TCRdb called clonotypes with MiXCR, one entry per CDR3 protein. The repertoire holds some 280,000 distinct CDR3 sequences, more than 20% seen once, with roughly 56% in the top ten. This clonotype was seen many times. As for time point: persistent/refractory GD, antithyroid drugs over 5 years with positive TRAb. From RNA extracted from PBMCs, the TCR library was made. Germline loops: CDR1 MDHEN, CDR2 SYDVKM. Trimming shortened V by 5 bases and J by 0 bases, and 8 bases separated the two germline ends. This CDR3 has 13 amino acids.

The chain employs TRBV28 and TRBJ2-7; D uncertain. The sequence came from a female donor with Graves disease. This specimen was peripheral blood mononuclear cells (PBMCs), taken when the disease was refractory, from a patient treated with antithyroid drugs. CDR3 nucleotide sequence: TGTGCCAGCAGTAACCTGCTCTCCTACGAGCAGTACTTC. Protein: CASSNLLSYEQYF. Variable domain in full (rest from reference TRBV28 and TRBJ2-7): DVKVTQSSRYLVKRTGEKVFLECVQDMDHENMFWYRQDPGLGLRLIYFSYDVKMKEKGDIPEGYSVSREKKERFSLILESASTNQTSMYLCASSNLLSYEQYFGPGTRLTVT.